These 9 T cell receptor beta chains came from one sample sequenced in a study of Ad26.COV2.S vaccination and SARS-CoV-2 variants. Some clones are missing from TCRdb's copy, which holds only in-frame ones; the method was immunoSEQ multiplex PCR. Of roughly 510,000 clones listed, roughly nine tenths are singletons. The treatment: about 20 received Ad26.COV2.S at low or high dose, single or two shots; about 5 received placebo; per-sample allocation not given. The study sampled participants on day 63 after the first vaccine or placebo injection. This specimen consisted of peripheral blood, obtained in a trial of Ad26.COV2.S vaccine versus placebo. These receptors originate from a person between 18 and 60 years old who received the Ad26.COV2.S COVID-19 vaccine or a placebo.

This clone was found once. The CDR3: CATSRPGTGNTEAFF. The CDR3 DNA sequence: TGTGCCACCAGCAGACCTGGGACTGGGAACACTGAAGCTTTCTTT. The genes are TRBV15 and TRBJ1-1; D is perhaps TRBD1 (5 bases). CDR1 and CDR2 (germline): LNHNV, YYDKDF (reference sequence). V lost 2 bases, J lost 1 base, and 11 bases lay in between. The CDR3 sequence is 15 residues long.

This clone has a single count. J is TRBJ1-2 and V is TRBV28, with 7 bases that match TRBD1. The CDR3 runs to 15 residues. Trimming took 4 bases from V and 4 from J; bases not matched to a gene: 9. Germline V gene data show CDR1 as MDHEN and CDR2 as SYDVKM. The CDR3: CASSYSGTAFYGYTF. In nucleotides, the CDR3 is TGTGCCAGCAGTTACTCCGGGACAGCGTTCTATGGCTACACCTTC.

The chain couples TRBV27 to TRBJ2-3; either TRBD1 or TRBD2 may supply D (5 bases each). Germline V gene lookup returns CDR1 MNHEY and CDR2 SMNVEV (reference sequence). This CDR3 is 12 amino acids long. V shed 5 bases and J shed 14 bases, with 17 bases lying between them. Here the CDR3 DNA reads TGTGCCAGCAGTCGGCCCCGGGACCGTCCGTATTTT. Amino acid sequence: CASSRPRDRPYF.

The rearrangement uses TRBV27 and TRBJ2-3; D could derive from TRBD1 or TRBD2 (5 bases each). Per germline, CDR1 MNHEY and CDR2 SMNVEV (reference sequence). The CDR3 runs 16 residues. V was trimmed by 3 bases and J by 0 bases, leaving 13 bases between them. The CDR3 region is CASSFVGTLSTDTQYF. The CDR3 DNA sequence: TGTGCCAGCAGTTTCGTCGGGACCCTTAGCACAGATACGCAGTATTTT.

As regards this clone: A much larger clone differs by one base, so this may be a read error. Other DNA variants within this sample encode the same CDR3. The chain couples TRBV7-2 to TRBJ2-2; D gene uncertain. Germline loops: CDR1 SGHTA, CDR2 FQGNSA. The CDR3 is made up of 13 amino acids. The germline V and J ends were trimmed by 2 bases and 5 bases, with 6 bases remaining between them. The CDR3 protein is CASSLFRTGELFF. In DNA, the CDR3 is TGTGCCAGCAGCTTATTTCGGACCGGGGAGCTGTTTTTT.

V gene TRBV3-1 (or the pseudogene TRBV3-2) combines with J gene TRBJ1-1; the match to TRBD1 covers 9 bases. Unmatched junction bases numbered 5, after V lost 4 bases and J lost 5 bases. Germline loops: CDR1 LGHDT, CDR2 YNNKEL (reference sequence). This CDR3 is 14 amino acids long. The CDR3 spells CASSRGQGWTEAFF. The DNA for the CDR3 is TGTGCCAGCAGCCGCGGACAGGGGTGGACTGAAGCTTTCTTT.

This clone was picked up one time. The V gene is TRBV24-1, the J gene TRBJ2-1; D may match TRBD1 or TRBD2 (5 bases each). CDR1 KGHDR and CDR2 SFDVKD come from the germline V gene. There are 15 residues in the CDR3. The V gene lost 5 bases and the J gene lost 0 bases, with 10 bases spanning the gap. CDR3 bases: TGTGCCACCAGTGGGGGACGGAGCTCCTACAATGAGCAGTTCTTC. It codes for CATSGGRSSYNEQFF.

This clone was recorded a few times. V is TRBV7-8 and J is TRBJ2-2; possible D gene TRBD1, 5 bases. V gave up 5 bases and J gave up 2 bases, with 12 bases separating them. The germline V gene has CDR1 SGHVS and CDR2 FQNEAQ. This CDR3 is 15 amino acids long. The CDR3: CASSRGGRNTGELFF. The CDR3 nucleotides are TGTGCCAGCAGCAGGGGCGGAAGAAACACCGGGGAGCTGTTTTTT.

The genes are TRBV29-1 and TRBJ1-1; D may be TRBD1 (6 bases). This CDR3 has 13 residues. Trimming stripped 7 bases from V and 6 bases from J, with 18 bases between. The germline gives CDR1 SQVTM, CDR2 ANQGSEA. The DNA of the CDR3 is TGCAGCGCCGATAGGGGGGCCGAGGCTGAAGCTTTCTTT. Translation gives CSADRGAEAEAFF.